The 22 T cell receptor beta chains given below trace back to one sample, sequenced in a study of cytomegalovirus exposure and HLA in healthy donors. In the PCR, 60 Vbeta and 13 Jbeta primers were used. Generated by immunoSEQ multiplex PCR, the TCRdb table keeps only in-frame clones and is missing some. The sample records about 190,000 clones, about 85% being singletons. What was sequenced was PBMCs. These receptors all come from a boy between 2 and 10 years old in good health and CMV-seronegative.

As concerns this clone: In the same sample, other DNA sequences code for this CDR3. The chain combines TRBV4-1 with TRBJ1-1; 11 positions agree with TRBD1. The V segment lost 3 bases and the J segment 1 base; nucleotides outside the gene matches: 10. The CDR3 covers 18 residues. CDR1 MGHRA and CDR2 YSYEKL come from the germline V gene. CDR3 loop: CASSQEPGTGGPNTEAFF. The CDR3 region has the DNA TGCGCCAGCAGCCAGGAGCCAGGGACAGGGGGGCCGAACACTGAAGCTTTCTTT.

The V gene is TRBV7-8, the J gene TRBJ1-2; 8 bases align to TRBD1. From germline, CDR1 is SGHVS and CDR2 FQNEAQ. V was pared by 4 bases and J by 8 bases, with 6 bases of the junction left unmatched. The CDR3 contains 13 residues. CDR3 protein: CASSSGQGLGYTF. CDR3 nucleotides: TGTGCCAGCAGCTCTGGACAGGGATTGGGCTACACCTTC. The variable domain in full, with the rest retrieved from reference TRBV7-8 and TRBJ1-2, is GAGVSQSPRYKVAKRGQDVALRCDPISGHVSLFWYQQALGQGPEFLTYFQNEAQLDKSGLPSDRFFAERPEGSVSTLKIQRTQQEDSAVYLCASSSGQGLGYTFGSGTRLTVV.

The chain uses TRBV4-2 and TRBJ2-3; 10 nucleotides agree with TRBD2. CDR1 is LGHNA, CDR2 YNFKEQ, per germline. The CDR3 is made up of 16 amino acids. V shed 4 bases, J shed 1 base, and the junction held 5 bases outside the gene matches. CDR3 nucleotide sequence: TGTGCCAGCAGCCCTACCACTAGCGGGGGCACAGATACGCAGTATTTT. Amino acids: CASSPTTSGGTDTQYF.

V and J are TRBV25-1 and TRBJ1-4, with 7 bases matching TRBD1. The germline V gene encodes CDR1 MGHDK and CDR2 SYGVNS. The CDR3 is 13 amino acids. The V segment lost 8 bases and the J segment 7 bases; nucleotides outside the gene matches: 7. This CDR3 reads CASSDRAGEKLFF. CDR3 nucleotides: TGTGCCAGCTCCGACAGGGCGGGTGAAAAACTGTTTTTT.

This chain uses TRBV4-1 with TRBJ1-2; D is ambiguous. V lost 5 bases to trimming and J lost 4 bases, with 17 bases between them. This CDR3 has 15 amino acids. The germline CDR1 and CDR2 sequences are MGHRA and YSYEKL. CDR3 sequence: CASSDPLRGGYGYTF. CDR3 nucleotides: TGCGCCAGCAGCGACCCCCTGCGGGGTGGCTATGGCTACACCTTC.

This sequence joins TRBV27 and TRBJ2-7; maybe TRBD1 (5 bases). The CDR3 has 13 residues. Germline V gene lookup returns CDR1 MNHEY and CDR2 SMNVEV (reference sequence). V was trimmed by 3 bases and J by 3 bases, leaving 9 bases between them. The CDR3 here is CASSLGLGYEQYF. The CDR3 nucleotides are TGTGCCAGCAGTTTGGGGCTGGGCTACGAGCAGTACTTC.

This clone was observed a single time. The chain uses TRBV6-5 and TRBJ2-7; TRBD1 matches 11 bases. The CDR3 length is 15 residues. V trimming: 6 bases; J trimming: 4 bases; junction bases outside the gene matches: 8. From germline, CDR1 is MNHEY and CDR2 SVGAGI. The CDR3 sequence: CASSADRGPYYEQYF. CDR3 bases: TGTGCCAGCAGCGCGGACAGGGGGCCGTATTACGAGCAGTACTTC.

CDR3 in amino acids: CASSFRGTLQETQYF. The CDR3 DNA reads TGTGCCAGCAGCTTTAGAGGAACTCTCCAAGAGACCCAGTACTTC. The chain joins TRBV7-9 to TRBJ2-5; D uncertain. This CDR3 is 15 amino acids long. The germline CDR1 and CDR2 sequences are SEHNR and FQNEAQ (reference sequence). Deletions cut 3 bases from V and 1 base from J, with 12 bases between.

The rearrangement links TRBV29-1 to TRBJ1-2; no reliable D call. The CDR3 is 13 residues long. The germline gives CDR1 SQVTM, CDR2 ANQGSEA. With 5 bases removed from V and 2 bases from J, the gap between germline ends came to 12 bases. This CDR3 reads CSVMSLYNYGYTF. The CDR3 DNA reads as TGCAGCGTTATGTCACTATACAACTATGGCTACACCTTC.

J is TRBJ2-3 and V is TRBV19, with TRBD2 matching 8 bases. Germline lookup yields CDR1 LNHDA and CDR2 SQIVND (reference sequence). Trimming took 5 bases from V and 6 from J; bases not matched to a gene: 13. The CDR3 consists of 16 residues. The CDR3 coding sequence is TGTGCCAGTAGTGAGGTAGCGGGGCGGCCTGGGGATACGCAGTATTTT. This codes for CASSEVAGRPGDTQYF. The variable domain in full, completed from reference TRBV19 and TRBJ2-3, reads DGGITQSPKYLFRKEGQNVTLSCEQNLNHDAMYWYRQDPGQGLRLIYYSQIVNDFQKGDIAEGYSVSREKKESFPLTVTSAQKNPTAFYLCASSEVAGRPGDTQYFGPGTRLTVL.

This chain links TRBV5-1 with TRBJ1-3, with 7 bases that match TRBD1. This CDR3 region has 15 residues. The germline CDR1 and CDR2 sequences are SGHRS and YFSETQ. Trimming removed 0 bases from V and 8 bases from J; junction bases left unmatched: 8. CDR3 nucleotide sequence: TGCGCCAGCAGCTTGGCAACAGGGGCTCTAGACACCATATATTTT. Translated: CASSLATGALDTIYF.

The V and J genes are TRBV5-6 and TRBJ2-3; D perhaps matches TRBD2 (5 bases). Germline V gene lookup returns CDR1 SGHDT and CDR2 YYEEEE. This CDR3 has 15 amino acids. V lost 2 bases and J lost 0, with 10 bases in between. For the CDR3, the DNA is TGTGCCAGCAGCTTCTCGGGATCCAGCACAGATACGCAGTATTTT. Amino acid sequence: CASSFSGSSTDTQYF.

The chain has TRBV7-6 and TRBJ2-5; D may be TRBD1 (5 bases). The CDR3 consists of 13 residues. V was clipped by 3 bases and J by 12 bases, with 17 bases between them. The germline V gene has CDR1 SGHVS and CDR2 FNYEAQ. This CDR3 is CASSLAGQIEKYF. Written as DNA, the CDR3 is TGTGCCAGCAGCTTGGCTGGACAAATTGAGAAGTACTTC.

The V gene is TRBV18, the J gene TRBJ2-5; D gene ambiguous. The germline CDR1 and CDR2 sequences are KGHSH and LQKENI. There are 13 residues in the CDR3. V lost 3 bases and J lost 4, with 9 bases in between. The CDR3, as DNA: TGTGCCAGCTCACCCCGCCCCGGAGAGACCCAGTACTTC. It codes for CASSPRPGETQYF.

CDR3 bases: TGTGCCAGCAGCCCCAGCGGGGCCCCCCAAGAGACCCAGTACTTC. Encoded protein: CASSPSGAPQETQYF. The gene calls are TRBV9 and TRBJ2-5; 7 nucleotides agree with TRBD2. V shed 4 bases and J 1 base; nucleotides not matched to a gene: 7. The CDR3 runs 15 residues. Germline lookup yields CDR1 SGDLS and CDR2 YYNGEE.

This chain uses TRBV10-3 with TRBJ1-5, with a possible D match to TRBD1 (6 bases). V was clipped by 3 bases and J by 6 bases, with 18 bases between them. The CDR3 sequence is 16 residues long. Germline V gene data show CDR1 as ENHRY and CDR2 as SYGVKD. The CDR3 region is CAISDPMTQGSQPQHF. CDR3 bases: TGTGCCATCAGTGATCCGATGACTCAGGGGTCTCAGCCCCAGCATTTT.

In nucleotides, the CDR3 is TGTGCCAGCAGCGTAGCGGGGGGTCCGACCGGGGAGCTGTTTTTT. It translates to CASSVAGGPTGELFF. The chain joins TRBV9 to TRBJ2-2; the match to TRBD2 covers 7 bases. J lost 5 bases, V lost 0 bases, and 4 bases had no gene match. The CDR3 is 15 residues long. Per the germline V gene, CDR1 is SGDLS and CDR2 is YYNGEE.

The rearrangement links TRBV10-2 to TRBJ2-1, with TRBD2 matching 7 bases. Unmatched junction bases numbered 12, after V lost 3 bases and J lost 4 bases. The germline V gene has CDR1 WSHSY and CDR2 SAAADI. The CDR3 is made up of 17 amino acids. CDR3 nucleotides: TGCGCCAGCAGTGATTCCGCCCTGGCGGGGGTTTACAATGAGCAGTTCTTC. Its protein is CASSDSALAGVYNEQFF.

The CDR3 nucleotides are TGTGCCACCAGCCCCGGACAGGTCCTAAATCAGCCCCAGCATTTT. Protein product: CATSPGQVLNQPQHF. The V and J genes are TRBV15 and TRBJ1-5; TRBD1 aligns across 7 bases. V lost 5 bases, J lost 4 bases, and 8 bases stayed unmatched. This CDR3 contains 15 residues. Germline-derived CDR1 and CDR2 are LNHNV and YYDKDF (reference sequence). Filled out from reference TRBV15 and TRBJ1-5, the complete variable domain reads DAMVIQNPRYQVTQFGKPVTLSCSQTLNHNVMYWYQQKSSQAPKLLFHYYDKDFNNEADTPDNFQSRRPNTSFCFLDIRSPGLGDTAMYLCATSPGQVLNQPQHFGDGTRLSIL.

This chain joins TRBV5-6 and TRBJ2-4; possibly TRBD1 for D (6 bases). Between the trimmed V and J ends, which lost 1 base and 5 bases, there was a span of 16 bases. The CDR3 has 16 residues. Germline V gives CDR1 SGHDT, CDR2 YYEEEE. Here the CDR3 reads CASSLHGGGSQNIQYF. The CDR3 nucleotides are TGTGCCAGCAGCTTGCATGGTGGGGGCTCACAAAACATTCAGTACTTC.

The chain couples TRBV6-4 to TRBJ1-4, with D perhaps TRBD1 (5 bases). This CDR3 has 13 residues. V lost 8 bases and J 8 bases, leaving 15 bases between the germline ends. Looked up from germline, CDR1 is MRHNA and CDR2 is SNTAGT. As DNA, the CDR3 is TGTGCCAGCGGGTTACAGGTCGGCGAAAAACTGTTTTTT. Translated, it gives CASGLQVGEKLFF.

This chain connects TRBV5-1 to TRBJ2-5; TRBD2 matches at 11 bases. The V gene end was trimmed by 0 bases and the J gene end by 1 base; junction bases not matched to a gene: 5. CDR1 is SGHRS and CDR2 is YFSETQ in the germline V gene. This CDR3 comprises 17 residues. The CDR3 here is CASSLDLAGGTQETQYF. CDR3 DNA sequence: TGCGCCAGCAGCTTGGATCTAGCGGGGGGCACCCAAGAGACCCAGTACTTC. Based on the CDR3 plus reference TRBV5-1 and TRBJ2-5, the full variable domain is KAGVTQTPRYLIKTRGQQVTLSCSPISGHRSVSWYQQTPGQGLQFLFEYFSETQRNKGNFPGRFSGRQFSNSRSEMNVSTLELGDSALYLCASSLDLAGGTQETQYFGPGTRLLVL.